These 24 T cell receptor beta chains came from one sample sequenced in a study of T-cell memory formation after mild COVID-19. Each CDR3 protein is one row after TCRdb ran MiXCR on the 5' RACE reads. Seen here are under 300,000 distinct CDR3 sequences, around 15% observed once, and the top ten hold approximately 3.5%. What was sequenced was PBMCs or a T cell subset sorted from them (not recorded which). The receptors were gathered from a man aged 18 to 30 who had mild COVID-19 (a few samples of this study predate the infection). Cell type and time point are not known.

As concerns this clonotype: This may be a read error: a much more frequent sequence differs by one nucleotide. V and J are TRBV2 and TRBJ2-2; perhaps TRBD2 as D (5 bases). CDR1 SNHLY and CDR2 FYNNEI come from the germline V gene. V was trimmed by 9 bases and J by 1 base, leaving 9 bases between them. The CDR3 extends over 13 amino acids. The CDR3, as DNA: TGTGCCAGAAGTCGGGAGAACACCGGGGAGCTGTTTTTT. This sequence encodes CARSRENTGELFF.

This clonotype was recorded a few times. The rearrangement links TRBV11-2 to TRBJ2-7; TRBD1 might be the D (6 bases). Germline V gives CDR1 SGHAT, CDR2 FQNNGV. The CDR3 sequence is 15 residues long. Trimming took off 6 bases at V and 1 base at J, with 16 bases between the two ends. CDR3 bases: TGTGCCAGCAGAAGGATAGGGGGTCGGTCCTACGAGCAGTACTTC. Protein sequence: CASRRIGGRSYEQYF. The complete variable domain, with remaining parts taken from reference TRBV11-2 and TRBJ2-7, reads EAGVAQSPRYKIIEKRQSVAFWCNPISGHATLYWYQQILGQGPKLLIQFQNNGVVDDSQLPKDRFSAERLKGVDSTLKIQPAKLEDSAVYLCASRRIGGRSYEQYFGPGTRLTVT.

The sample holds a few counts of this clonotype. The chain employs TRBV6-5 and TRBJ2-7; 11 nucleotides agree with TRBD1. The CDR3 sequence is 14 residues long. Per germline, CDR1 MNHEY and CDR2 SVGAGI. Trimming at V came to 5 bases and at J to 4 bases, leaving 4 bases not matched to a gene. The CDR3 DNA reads TGTGCCAGCAGTGGACAGGGGGCGGGGTACGAGCAGTACTTC. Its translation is CASSGQGAGYEQYF.

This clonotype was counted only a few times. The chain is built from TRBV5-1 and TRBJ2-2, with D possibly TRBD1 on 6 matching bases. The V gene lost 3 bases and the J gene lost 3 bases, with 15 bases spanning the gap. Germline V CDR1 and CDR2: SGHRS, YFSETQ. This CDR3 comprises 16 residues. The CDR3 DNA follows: TGCGCCAGCAGCTCAGGACAGAGCCTCGACACCGGGGAGCTGTTTTTT. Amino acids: CASSSGQSLDTGELFF.

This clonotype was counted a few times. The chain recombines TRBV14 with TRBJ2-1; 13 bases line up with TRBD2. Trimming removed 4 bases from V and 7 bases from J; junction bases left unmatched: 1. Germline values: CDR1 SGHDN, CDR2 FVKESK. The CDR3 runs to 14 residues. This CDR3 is CASSLTSGGNEQFF. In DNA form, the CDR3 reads TGTGCCAGCAGCCTGACTAGCGGGGGGAATGAGCAGTTCTTC.

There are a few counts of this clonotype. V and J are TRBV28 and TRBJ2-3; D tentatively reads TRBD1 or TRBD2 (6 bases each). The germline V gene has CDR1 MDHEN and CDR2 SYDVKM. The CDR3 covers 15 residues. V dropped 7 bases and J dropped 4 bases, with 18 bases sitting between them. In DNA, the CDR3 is TGTGCCAGCATTACGGGGGCCAGGCTCCCAGATACGCAGTATTTT. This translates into CASITGARLPDTQYF.

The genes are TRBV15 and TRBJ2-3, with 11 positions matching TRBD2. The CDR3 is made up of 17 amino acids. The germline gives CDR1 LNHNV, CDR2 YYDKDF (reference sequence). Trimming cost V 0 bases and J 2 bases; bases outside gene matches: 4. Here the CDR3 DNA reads TGTGCCACCAGCAGAGAGGCTAGCGGGGGGTACACAGATACGCAGTATTTT. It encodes CATSREASGGYTDTQYF.

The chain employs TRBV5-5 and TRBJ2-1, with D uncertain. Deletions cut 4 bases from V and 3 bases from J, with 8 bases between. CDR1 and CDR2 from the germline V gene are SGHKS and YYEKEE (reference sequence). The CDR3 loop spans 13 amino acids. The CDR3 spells CASSLGFYNEQFF. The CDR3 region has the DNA TGTGCCAGCAGCCTCGGATTCTACAATGAGCAGTTCTTC. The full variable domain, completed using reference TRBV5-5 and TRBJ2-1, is DAGVTQSPTHLIKTRGQQVTLRCSPISGHKSVSWYQQVLGQGPQFIFQYYEKEERGRGNFPDRFSARQFPNYSSELNVNALLLGDSALYLCASSLGFYNEQFFGPGTRLTVL.

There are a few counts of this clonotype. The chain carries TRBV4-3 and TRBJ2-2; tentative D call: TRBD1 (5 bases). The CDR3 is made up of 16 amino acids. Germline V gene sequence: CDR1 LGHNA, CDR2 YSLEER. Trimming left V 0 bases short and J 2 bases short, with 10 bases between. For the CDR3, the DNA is TGCGCCAGCAGCCAAGATCCGCAGGGAAACACCGGGGAGCTGTTTTTT. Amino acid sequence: CASSQDPQGNTGELFF.

CDR3 DNA sequence: TGTGCCAGCAGTCGCCTGGGGGGGGTAATGAACACTGAAGCTTTCTTT. Protein: CASSRLGGVMNTEAFF. V and J are TRBV7-2 and TRBJ1-1; tentatively, D is TRBD1 (5 bases). The CDR3 is made up of 16 amino acids. V lost 6 bases and J lost 0, with 17 bases in between. Germline V gene data show CDR1 as SGHTA and CDR2 as FQGNSA.

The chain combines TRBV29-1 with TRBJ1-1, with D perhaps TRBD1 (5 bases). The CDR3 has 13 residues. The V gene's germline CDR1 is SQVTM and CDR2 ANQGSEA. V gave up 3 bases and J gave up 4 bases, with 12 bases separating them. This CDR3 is CSVDPGWATEAFF. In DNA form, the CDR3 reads TGCAGCGTTGATCCAGGGTGGGCCACTGAAGCTTTCTTT.

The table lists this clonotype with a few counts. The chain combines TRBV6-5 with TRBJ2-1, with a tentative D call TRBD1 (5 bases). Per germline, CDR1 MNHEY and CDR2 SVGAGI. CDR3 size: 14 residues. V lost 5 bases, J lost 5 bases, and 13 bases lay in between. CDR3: CASSTGWGNNEQFF. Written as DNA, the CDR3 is TGTGCCAGCAGTACAGGCTGGGGCAACAATGAGCAGTTCTTC.

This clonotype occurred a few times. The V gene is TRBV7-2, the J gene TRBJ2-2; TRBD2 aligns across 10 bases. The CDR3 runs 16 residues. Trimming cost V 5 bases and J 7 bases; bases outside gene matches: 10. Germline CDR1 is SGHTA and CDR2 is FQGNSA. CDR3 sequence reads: CASSPVIAGGNGELFF. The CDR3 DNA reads TGTGCCAGCAGCCCTGTGATAGCGGGAGGAAACGGGGAGCTGTTTTTT. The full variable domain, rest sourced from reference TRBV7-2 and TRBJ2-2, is GAGVSQSPSNKVTEKGKDVELRCDPISGHTALYWYRQSLGQGLEFLIYFQGNSAPDKSGLPSDRFSAERTGGSVSTLTIQRTQQEDSAVYLCASSPVIAGGNGELFFGEGSRLTVL.

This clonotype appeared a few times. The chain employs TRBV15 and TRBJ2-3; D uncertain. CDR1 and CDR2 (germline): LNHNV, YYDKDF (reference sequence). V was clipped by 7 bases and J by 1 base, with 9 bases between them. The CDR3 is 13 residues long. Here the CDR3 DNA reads TGTGCCACCACGTCGGGCCGCACAGATACGCAGTATTTT. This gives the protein CATTSGRTDTQYF.

CDR3 DNA: TGTGCCAGCAGTGCCGCCGTCGGGCGGCACTCCTATAATTCACCCCTCCACTTT. It translates to CASSAAVGRHSYNSPLHF. V gene TRBV12-3 or TRBV12-4 combines with J gene TRBJ1-6; D is uncertain. V was clipped by 5 bases and J by 0 bases, with 17 bases between them. The CDR3 length is 18 residues.

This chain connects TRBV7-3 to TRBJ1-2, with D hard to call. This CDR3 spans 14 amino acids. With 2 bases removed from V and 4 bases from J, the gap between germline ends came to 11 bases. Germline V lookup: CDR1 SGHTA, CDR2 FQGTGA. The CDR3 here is CASSLLPKLYGYTF. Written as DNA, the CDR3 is TGTGCCAGCAGCTTATTACCCAAACTCTATGGCTACACCTTC.

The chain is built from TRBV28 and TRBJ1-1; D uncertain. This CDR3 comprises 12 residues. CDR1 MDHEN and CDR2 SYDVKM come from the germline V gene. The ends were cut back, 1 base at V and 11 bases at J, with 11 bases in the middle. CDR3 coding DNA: TGTGCCAGCAGTTTATCCCTGGGTGGGGCTTTCTTT. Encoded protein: CASSLSLGGAFF.

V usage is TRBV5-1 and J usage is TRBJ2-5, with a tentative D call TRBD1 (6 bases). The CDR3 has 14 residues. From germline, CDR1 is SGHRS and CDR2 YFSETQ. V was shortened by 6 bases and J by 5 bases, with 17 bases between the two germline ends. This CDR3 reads CASNQQTGGETQYF. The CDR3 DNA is TGCGCCAGCAACCAACAGACAGGAGGCGAGACCCAGTACTTC.

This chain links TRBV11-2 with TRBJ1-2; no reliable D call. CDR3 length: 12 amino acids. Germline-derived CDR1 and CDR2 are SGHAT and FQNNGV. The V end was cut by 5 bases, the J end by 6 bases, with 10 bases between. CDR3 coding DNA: TGTGCCAGCAGCCGATCTACGCATGGCTACACCTTC. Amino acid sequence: CASSRSTHGYTF.

In DNA form, the CDR3 reads TGTGCCAGCAGTCCCCCACAGGGGGCGGGGAACGAGCAGTACTTC. This encodes CASSPPQGAGNEQYF. V usage is TRBV12-3 or TRBV12-4 and J usage is TRBJ2-7, with 9 bases matching TRBD1. This CDR3 spans 15 amino acids. V shed 5 bases and J 5 bases; nucleotides not matched to a gene: 10.

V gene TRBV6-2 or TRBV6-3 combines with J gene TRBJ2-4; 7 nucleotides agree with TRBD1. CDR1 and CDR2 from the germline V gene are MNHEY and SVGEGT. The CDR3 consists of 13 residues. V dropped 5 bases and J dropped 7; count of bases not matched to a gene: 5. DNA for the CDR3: TGTGCCAGCAGTCGGACAGGTGGGAACATTCAGTACTTC. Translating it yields CASSRTGGNIQYF.

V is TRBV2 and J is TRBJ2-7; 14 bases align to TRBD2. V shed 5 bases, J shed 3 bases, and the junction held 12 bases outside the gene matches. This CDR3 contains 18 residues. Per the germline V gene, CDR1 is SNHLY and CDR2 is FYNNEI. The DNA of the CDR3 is TGTGCCAGCAGTCTACCCTACCCCGGGACTAGCGGGGGCTACGAGCAGTACTTC. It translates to CASSLPYPGTSGGYEQYF.

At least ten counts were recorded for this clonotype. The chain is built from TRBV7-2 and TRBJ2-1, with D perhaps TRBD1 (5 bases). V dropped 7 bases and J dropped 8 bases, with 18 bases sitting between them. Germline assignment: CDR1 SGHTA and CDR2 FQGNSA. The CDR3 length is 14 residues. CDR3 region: CASNPRLGQDEQFF. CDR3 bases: TGTGCCAGCAACCCTAGGTTGGGGCAGGATGAGCAGTTCTTC.

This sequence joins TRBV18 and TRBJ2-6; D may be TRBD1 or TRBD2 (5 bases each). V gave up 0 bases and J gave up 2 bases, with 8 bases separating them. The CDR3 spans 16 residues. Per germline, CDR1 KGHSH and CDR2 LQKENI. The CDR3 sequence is CASSPPGVAGANVLTF. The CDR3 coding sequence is TGTGCCAGCTCACCACCGGGGGTGGCTGGGGCCAACGTCCTGACTTTC. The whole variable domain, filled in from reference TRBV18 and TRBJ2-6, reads NAGVMQNPRHLVRRRGQEARLRCSPMKGHSHVYWYRQLPEEGLKFMVYLQKENIIDESGMPKERFSAEFPKEGPSILRIQQVVRGDSAAYFCASSPPGVAGANVLTFGAGSRLTVL.